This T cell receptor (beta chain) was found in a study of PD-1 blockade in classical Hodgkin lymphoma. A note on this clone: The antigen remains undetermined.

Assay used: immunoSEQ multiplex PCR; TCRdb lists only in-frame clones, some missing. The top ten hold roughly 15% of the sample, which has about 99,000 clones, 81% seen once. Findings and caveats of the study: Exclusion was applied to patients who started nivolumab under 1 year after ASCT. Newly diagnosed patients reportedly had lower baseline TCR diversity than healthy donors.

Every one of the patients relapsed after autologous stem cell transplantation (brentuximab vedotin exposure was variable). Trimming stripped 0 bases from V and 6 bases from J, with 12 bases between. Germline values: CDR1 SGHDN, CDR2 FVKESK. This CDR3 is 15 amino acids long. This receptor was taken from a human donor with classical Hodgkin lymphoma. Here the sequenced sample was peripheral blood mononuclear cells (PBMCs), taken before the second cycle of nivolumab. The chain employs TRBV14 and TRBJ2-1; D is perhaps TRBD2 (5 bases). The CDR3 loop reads CASSQDGGLGNEQFF. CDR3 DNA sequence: TGTGCCAGCAGCCAAGATGGCGGGTTGGGCAATGAGCAGTTCTTC. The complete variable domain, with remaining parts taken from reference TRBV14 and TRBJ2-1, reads EAGVTQFPSHSVIEKGQTVTLRCDPISGHDNLYWYRRVMGKEIKFLLHFVKESKQDESGMPNNRFLAERTGGTYSTLKVQPAELEDSGVYFCASSQDGGLGNEQFFGPGTRLTVL.